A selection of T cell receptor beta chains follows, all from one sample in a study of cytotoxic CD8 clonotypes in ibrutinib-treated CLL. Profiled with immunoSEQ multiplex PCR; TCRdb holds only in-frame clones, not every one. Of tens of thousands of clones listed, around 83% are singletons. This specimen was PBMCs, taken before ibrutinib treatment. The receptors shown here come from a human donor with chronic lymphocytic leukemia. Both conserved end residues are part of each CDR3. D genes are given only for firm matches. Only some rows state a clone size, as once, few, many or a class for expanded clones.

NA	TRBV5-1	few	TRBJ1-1	CASSLGMNTEAFF	TGCGCCAGCAGCTTGGGGATGAACACTGAAGCTTTCTTT
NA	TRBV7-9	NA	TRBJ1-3	CASSSPTAFSGNTIYF	TGTGCCAGCAGCTCACCAACAGCCTTCTCTGGAAACACCATATATTTT
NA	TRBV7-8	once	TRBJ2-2	CASPTGLNTGELFF	TGTGCCAGCCCCACGGGGCTCAACACCGGGGAGCTGTTTTTT
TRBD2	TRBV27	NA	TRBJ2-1	CASRPGLAVPYNEQFF	TGTGCCAGCAGGCCGGGACTAGCGGTGCCCTACAATGAGCAGTTCTTC
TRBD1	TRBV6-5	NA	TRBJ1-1	CASSENWDSGKAFF	TGTGCCAGCAGTGAAAATTGGGACAGTGGAAAAGCTTTCTTT
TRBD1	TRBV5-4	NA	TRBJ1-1	CASSLQGMNTEAFF	TGTGCCAGCAGCTTACAGGGGATGAACACTGAAGCTTTCTTT
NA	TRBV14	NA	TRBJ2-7	CASSQVTDPFEQYF	TGTGCCAGCAGCCAAGTAACAGACCCCTTCGAGCAGTACTTC
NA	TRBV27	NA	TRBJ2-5	CASSPTRPSRETQYF	TGTGCCAGCAGTCCAACTAGACCCTCCAGGGAGACCCAGTACTTC
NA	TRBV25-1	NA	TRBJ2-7	CASSAAGTYSYEQYF	TGTGCCAGCAGTGCAGCAGGGACCTACTCCTACGAGCAGTACTTC
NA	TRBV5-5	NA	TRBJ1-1	CASTDRRSTNTEAFF	TGTGCCAGCACGGATCGTAGATCAACGAACACTGAAGCTTTCTTT
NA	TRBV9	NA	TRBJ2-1	CASSVAGQGNEQFF	TGTGCCAGCAGCGTAGCTGGCCAGGGCAATGAGCAGTTCTTC
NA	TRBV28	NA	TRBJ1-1	CASIPTQGKGNTEAFF	TGTGCCAGCATTCCTACTCAGGGTAAGGGGAACACTGAAGCTTTCTTT
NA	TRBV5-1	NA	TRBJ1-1	CASSLVQGRTEAFF	TGCGCCAGCAGCTTGGTTCAGGGTAGGACTGAAGCTTTCTTT
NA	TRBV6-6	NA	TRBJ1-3	CASSYLGGGNTIYF	TGTGCCAGCAGTTACCTTGGTGGTGGAAACACCATATATTTT
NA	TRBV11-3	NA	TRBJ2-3	CASSLGGRRADTQYF	TGTGCCAGCAGCTTAGGGGGCCGCCGGGCAGATACGCAGTATTTT
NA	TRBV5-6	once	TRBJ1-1	CASSLLGQGPNTEAFF	TGTGCCAGCAGCTTGCTCGGCCAGGGCCCGAACACTGAAGCTTTCTTT
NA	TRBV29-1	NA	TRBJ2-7	CSVRYSFSYEQYF	TGCAGCGTTCGATACTCTTTCTCCTACGAGCAGTACTTC
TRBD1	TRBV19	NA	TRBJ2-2	CASSPQGWELFF	TGTGCCAGTAGTCCACAGGGGTGGGAGCTGTTTTTT
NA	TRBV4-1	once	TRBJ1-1	CASSPRGILNTEAFF	TGCGCCAGCAGCCCCCGAGGGATATTGAACACTGAAGCTTTCTTT
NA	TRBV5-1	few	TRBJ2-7	CASSFRSLVDEQYF	TGCGCCAGCAGCTTTCGGTCCCTCGTGGACGAGCAGTACTTC
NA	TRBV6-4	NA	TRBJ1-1	CASSVYLNTEAFF	TGTGCCAGCAGTGTTTATTTGAACACTGAAGCTTTCTTT
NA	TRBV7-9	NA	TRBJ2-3	CASSPEGLGEWTDTQYF	TGTGCCAGCAGCCCCGAGGGGTTGGGGGAGTGGACAGATACGCAGTATTTT
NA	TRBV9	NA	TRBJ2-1	CASSVSIAATYNEQFF	TGTGCCAGCAGCGTTTCGATAGCGGCCACTTACAATGAGCAGTTCTTC
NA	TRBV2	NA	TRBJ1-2	CASGGNYGYTF	TGTGCCAGCGGGGGTAACTATGGCTACACCTTC
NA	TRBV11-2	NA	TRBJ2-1	CASSLDYRAFYNEQFF	TGTGCCAGCAGCTTAGACTACAGGGCTTTCTACAATGAGCAGTTCTTC
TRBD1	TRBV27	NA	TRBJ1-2	CASSSTGDRVSYGYTF	TGTGCCAGCAGTTCAACCGGGGACAGGGTTTCCTATGGCTACACCTTC
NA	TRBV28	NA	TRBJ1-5	CASSPGTFSNQPQHF	TGTGCCAGCAGTCCCGGGACATTTAGCAATCAGCCCCAGCATTTT
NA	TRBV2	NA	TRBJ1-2	CASRTGDEGGYTF	TGTGCCAGCAGGACCGGGGACGAAGGTGGCTACACCTTC
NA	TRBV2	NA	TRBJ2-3	CASSAGTDTQYF	TGTGCCAGCAGTGCGGGCACAGATACGCAGTATTTT
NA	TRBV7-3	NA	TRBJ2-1	CASSFQGSWDNEQFF	TGTGCCAGCAGTTTTCAGGGATCATGGGACAATGAGCAGTTCTTC
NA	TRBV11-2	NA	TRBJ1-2	CASSLTGTYGYTF	TGTGCCAGCAGCTTAACCGGGACCTATGGCTACACCTTC
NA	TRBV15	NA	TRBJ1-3	CATSRGSGNTIYF	TGTGCCACTAGCCGGGGCTCTGGAAACACCATATATTTT
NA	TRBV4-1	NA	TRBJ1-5	CASSQIWAGNQPQHF	TGCGCCAGCAGCCAGATATGGGCAGGCAATCAGCCCCAGCATTTT
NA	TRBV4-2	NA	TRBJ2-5	CASSQENREETQYF	TGTGCCAGCAGCCAAGAAAACAGAGAAGAGACCCAGTACTTC
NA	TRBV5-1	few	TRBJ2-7	CASKEGLGRGLYEQYF	TGCGCCAGCAAAGAGGGGTTAGGGCGGGGGCTCTACGAGCAGTACTTC
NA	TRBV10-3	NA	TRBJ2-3	CAISSADTQYF	TGTGCCATCAGTAGCGCAGATACGCAGTATTTT
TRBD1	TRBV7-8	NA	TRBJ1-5	CASSSIGGRGNQPQHF	TGTGCCAGCAGCTCCATAGGGGGCCGGGGCAATCAGCCCCAGCATTTT
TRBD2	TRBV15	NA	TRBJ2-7	CATGTGLAGIHEQYF	TGTGCCACCGGGACCGGACTAGCGGGAATCCACGAGCAGTACTTC
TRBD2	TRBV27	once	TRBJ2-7	CASSLGLAGIKNYEQYF	TGTGCCAGCAGCTTGGGACTAGCGGGGATTAAGAACTACGAGCAGTACTTC
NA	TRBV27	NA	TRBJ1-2	CASRTRPGEVYGYTF	TGTGCCAGCAGAACCCGCCCAGGGGAGGTATATGGCTACACCTTC
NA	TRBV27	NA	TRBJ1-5	CASSWRGGLGDQPQHF	TGTGCCAGCAGTTGGCGCGGGGGGCTGGGAGATCAGCCCCAGCATTTT
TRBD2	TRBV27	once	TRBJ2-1	CASSLKRGIYNEQFF	TGTGCCAGCAGTTTAAAGCGGGGGATATACAATGAGCAGTTCTTC
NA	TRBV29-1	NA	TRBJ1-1	CSAVDRPNTEAFF	TGCAGCGCCGTAGACAGGCCGAACACTGAAGCTTTCTTT
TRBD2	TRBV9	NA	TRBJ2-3	CASSPGFLAGGLWTSTDTQYF	TGTGCCAGCAGCCCCGGATTCCTAGCGGGAGGACTTTGGACTAGCACAGATACGCAGTATTTT
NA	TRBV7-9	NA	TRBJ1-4	CASGPNRTRAGKLFF	TGTGCCAGCGGTCCAAACAGGACAAGAGCAGGAAAACTGTTTTTT
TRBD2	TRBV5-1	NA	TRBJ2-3	CASSLGLAGITDTQYF	TGCGCCAGCAGCTTGGGACTAGCGGGAATCACAGATACGCAGTATTTT
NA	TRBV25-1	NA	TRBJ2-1	CAHFAGEAYNEQFF	TGTGCCCACTTCGCCGGAGAAGCCTACAATGAGCAGTTCTTC
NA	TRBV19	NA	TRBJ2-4	CASSISWSSTMAKNIQYF	TGTGCCAGTAGTATTAGCTGGTCTAGCACTATGGCCAAAAACATTCAGTACTTC
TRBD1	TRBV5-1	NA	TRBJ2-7	CASSLVGQGNHEQYF	TGCGCCAGCAGCTTGGTAGGACAGGGGAATCACGAGCAGTACTTC
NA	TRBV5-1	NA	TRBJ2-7	CASSLGSTYEQYF	TGCGCCAGCAGCTTGGGCAGCACCTACGAGCAGTACTTC
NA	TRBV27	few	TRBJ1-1	CASSPVTEAFF	TGTGCCAGCAGTCCAGTCACTGAAGCTTTCTTT